The present entry profiles one T cell receptor beta chain with its context. This clone is a singleton in its sample. Its target antigen remains unknown. No quality values exist for individual bases; no much larger clone is one base distant. At the DNA level, this CDR3 is encoded by other sequences in the same sample as well. Using the deep immunoSEQ assay, multiplex PCR amplified TCR CDR3 regions from genomic DNA. Extracted genomic DNA from each cell subset was distributed evenly across all wells of several immunoSEQ 96-well plates, and each plate was treated as a replicate. For sorted subsets, roughly 200 ng of genomic DNA, equivalent to 25,000 to 35,000 T cell genomes, went into each replicate PCR. Purified libraries were measured with a Qubit 3.0 fluorometer, size-checked on a Bioanalyzer 2100, and measured again with the KAPA Library Quantification kit. A separate single-read 150-cycle Illumina NextSeq 550 flow cell was used to sequence each immunoSEQ 96-well plate. For the original study's pipeline: Because the immunoSEQ output included only junctional sequences and no quality scores, the filtering could not be the same as the filtering used for full-length reads. To assign V/J genes and CDR3, sequences were annotated using PyIR, a Python wrapper for IgBLAST v1.9, with IMGT germline references. Reads were filtered out if the reads had weak V/J assignments (E-value above 1e-6), no CDR3, stop codons, out-of-frame junctions, or ambiguous translated residues. V3J clonotypes were defined by identical inferred V gene, J gene, and CDR3 amino acid sequence. Percentage overlap between repertoires was computed as shared unique clonotypes divided by the size of the smaller repertoire. Repertoire richness was assessed with RTK rarefaction, the Chao1 estimator, and Recon v2.1 estimates of unobserved clonotypes. OLGA was used to compute generation probabilities for all TCRbeta clonotypes that the gDNA method yielded from a handful of donors. TCRdb took over this immuneACCESS table, retaining in-frame rearrangements with V and J assigned. Such tables are incomplete; in checked studies, under half of the missing clones stem from an unresolved V gene, and the remainder is unexplained. That table furnishes V, J and clone size, whereas the DNA furnished D and trimming. In all, the sample holds about a million clones, and 60% to 85% of those were seen once. Over 0.8% of the sample is held by the ten biggest clonotypes.

This sample is drawn from a study of shared clonotypes between healthy human individuals (dated by TCRdb to 2020 to 2022). Notes on the research overall: The cohort included three men and two women between 18 and 49 years of age. Per donor, three plates each were used for CD4 naive and CD4 memory, two for CD8 naive, and one for CD8 memory. Blood TCR repertoires of 5 or 6 healthy adults were deeply sequenced to estimate repertoire size and the extent of clonotype sharing between individuals. To increase sequencing depth and limit assay-specific biases, different laboratories used diverse techniques to prepare libraries and sequence TCR repertoires. Per donor, leukapheresis produced somewhere between about 0.94 and 9 billion PBMCs. General study outcomes and caveats: Roughly 5.2% of naive CD4, 3% to 3.5% of naive CD8, about 2.5% of memory CD4, and approximately 0.39% of memory CD8 clonotypes were shared across a few donors. Higher generation probabilities were observed for clonotypes shared by all four sorted-subset donors than for non-shared clonotypes. Incomplete sequencing was indicated by rarefaction of sorted-subset datasets, despite the large sequencing depth. Larger estimated clonotype richness was generally found for naive subsets than for memory subsets. Because the study included only a small number of donors, the genetic and exposure-history diversity represented was limited. Based on pairwise subsampling, the degree of clonotype sharing among donors was expected to be affected by sequencing depth. Sampling was restricted to blood, and TCR repertoires in tissue are likely to differ from TCR repertoires in blood.

Donors were healthy HIV-negative adults with no recently reported acute infections or vaccinations. All donors were Caucasian adults living in Nashville, Tennessee, USA. CD4+ T cells were enriched by magnetic negative selection, after which naive cells were positively selected on CD45RA and the negative fraction was taken as the memory subset. After blood collection by leukapheresis, PBMCs were isolated using Ficoll-Histopaque density gradient centrifugation and then cryopreserved in the vapor phase of liquid nitrogen. Purity and quantity of every magnetically sorted T cell population were checked by analytical flow cytometry. Genomic DNA was isolated from each sorted fraction and quantified by UV absorbance on a Nanodrop 2000c. The CDR3, cysteine through phenylalanine, is 14 amino acids long. The kept DNA is CDR3 alone, 42 bases in frame from the first base. V and J are truncated by 3 bases and 0 bases respectively, leaving an intervening sequence of 8 bases. According to the germline V gene (reference sequence), CDR1 reads MNHEY and CDR2 reads SMNVEV.

This sequence was found in a man between 18 and 29 years old in good health. Some clones in this sample may be carry-over from other donors' samples. The specimen sequenced was memory CD4+ T cells from PBMCs. The sample's cell subset or site label, decoded: CD45RA-negative fraction. The rearrangement combines TRBV27 with TRBJ1-2, with TRBD1 tentatively as D gene (5 bases match). The DNA is TGTGCCAGCAGTTTTCGGGGGGCTAACTATGGCTACACCTTC. This encodes CASSFRGANYGYTF.